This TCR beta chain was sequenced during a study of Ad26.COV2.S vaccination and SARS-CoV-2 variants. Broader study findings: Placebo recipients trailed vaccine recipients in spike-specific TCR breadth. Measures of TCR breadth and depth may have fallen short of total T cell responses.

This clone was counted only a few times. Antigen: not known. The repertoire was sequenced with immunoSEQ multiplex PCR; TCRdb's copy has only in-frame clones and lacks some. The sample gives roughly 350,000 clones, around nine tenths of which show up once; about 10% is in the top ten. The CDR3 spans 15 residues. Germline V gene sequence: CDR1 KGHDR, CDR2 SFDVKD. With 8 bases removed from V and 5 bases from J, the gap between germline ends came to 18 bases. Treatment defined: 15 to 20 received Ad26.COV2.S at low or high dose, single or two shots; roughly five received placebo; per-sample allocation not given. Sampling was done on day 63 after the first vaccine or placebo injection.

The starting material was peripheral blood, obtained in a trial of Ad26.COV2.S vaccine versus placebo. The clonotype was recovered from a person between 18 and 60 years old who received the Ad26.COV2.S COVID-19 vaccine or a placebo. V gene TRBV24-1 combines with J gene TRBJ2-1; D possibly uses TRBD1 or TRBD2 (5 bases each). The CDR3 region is CATKGSRLPDNEQFF. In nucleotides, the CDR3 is TGTGCCACCAAGGGGAGCAGGCTCCCTGACAATGAGCAGTTCTTC.